This TCR beta chain is from a study of T cell repertoires in cytomegalovirus infection. The wider study: Well-studied HLA-B-restricted CMV epitopes were used in the study alongside recently identified HLA-C-restricted ones. Public TCR beta signatures were indicative of both CMV infection and a matching HLA type. Study-wide points: Cumulative frequency of public TCR beta families picked out carriers of CMV plus the relevant HLA.

TCRdb recomputed calls from the reads with MiXCR, one row per CDR3 protein. The sample holds roughly 990,000 distinct CDR3 sequences; about a third are singletons and the top ten take about an eighth. This clonotype was detected only a few times. Its antigen is still unknown. This receptor was obtained from a human donor in good health (CMV status not recorded). Some clones in this sample may be carry-over from other donors' samples. The material was cultured CD8+ T cells from PBMCs, obtained from culture after CMV antigen stimulation.

CDR3: CASSLRLRRDTGELFF. CDR3 nucleotides: TGTGCCAGCAGTTTACGATTGCGCAGGGACACCGGGGAGCTGTTTTTT. The genes are TRBV12-3 or TRBV12-4 and TRBJ2-2; possibly TRBD1 for D (5 bases). The CDR3 consists of 16 residues. Deletions cut 2 bases from V and 3 bases from J, with 13 bases between.